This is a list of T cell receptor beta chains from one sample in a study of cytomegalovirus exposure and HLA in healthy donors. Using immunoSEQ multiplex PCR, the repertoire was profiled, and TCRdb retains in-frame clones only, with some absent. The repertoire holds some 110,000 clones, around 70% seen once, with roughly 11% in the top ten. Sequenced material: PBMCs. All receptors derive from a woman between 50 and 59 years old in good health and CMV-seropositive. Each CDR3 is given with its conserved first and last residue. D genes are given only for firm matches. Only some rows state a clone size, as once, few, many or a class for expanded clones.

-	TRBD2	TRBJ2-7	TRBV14	TGTGCCAGCAGCCAACGCCTAGCGGGAGTTAACGAGCAGTACTTC	CASSQRLAGVNEQYF
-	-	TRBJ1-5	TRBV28	TGTGCCAGCAGTTTGGGGGACACAACTAGCAATCAGCCCCAGCATTTT	CASSLGDTTSNQPQHF
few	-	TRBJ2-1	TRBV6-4	TGTGCCAGCAGTGACTCGAGTAGGGGCCCGTCTTCAGATGAGCAGTTCTTC	CASSDSSRGPSSDEQFF
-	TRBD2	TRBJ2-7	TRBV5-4	TGTGCCAGCAGCCTACTGGGGGGGTGGGAGCAGTACTTC	CASSLLGGWEQYF
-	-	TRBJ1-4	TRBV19	TGTGCCAGTAGTATAGGACTCTCACCCACAACTAATGAAAAACTGTTTTTT	CASSIGLSPTTNEKLFF
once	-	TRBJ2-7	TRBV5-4	TGTGCCAGCAGCCCGGACAGTACACCATCCTACGAGCAGTACTTC	CASSPDSTPSYEQYF
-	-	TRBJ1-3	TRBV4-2	TGTGCCAGCAGCCAAGAACCCAGGGGAGTCTCTGGAAACACCATATATTTT	CASSQEPRGVSGNTIYF
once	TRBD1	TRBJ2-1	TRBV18	TGTGCCAGCTCAAGCAGGGACAGGGTCGCCAATGAGCAGTTCTTC	CASSSRDRVANEQFF
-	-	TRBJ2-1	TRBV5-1	TGCGCCAGCAGCTTGGCCCCTACGGGGGATGCGTTCTTC	CASSLAPTGDAFF
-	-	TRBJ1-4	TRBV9	TGTGCCAGCAGCGTAATGGCGGGGGGCCGGGATGAAAAACTGTTTTTT	CASSVMAGGRDEKLFF
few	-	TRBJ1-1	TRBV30	TGTGCCTGGAGTGGCCAGGGTAACACTGAAGCTTTCTTT	CAWSGQGNTEAFF
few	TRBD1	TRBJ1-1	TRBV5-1	TGCGCCAGCAGCTTGGGCCAGGGACAGGGGATTGCGGTGAACACTGAAGCTTTCTTT	CASSLGQGQGIAVNTEAFF
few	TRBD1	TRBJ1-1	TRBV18	TGTGCCAGCTCTGACAGGGGGATGAACACTGAAGCTTTCTTT	CASSDRGMNTEAFF
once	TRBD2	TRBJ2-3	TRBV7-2	TGTGCCAGCAGCTTCTTAAGCGGGAGTGATACGCAGTATTTT	CASSFLSGSDTQYF
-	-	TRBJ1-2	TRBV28	TGTGCCAGCAGCCAACGGGGGGGCAGAGGCTATGGCTACACCTTC	CASSQRGGRGYGYTF
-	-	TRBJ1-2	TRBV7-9	TGTGCCAGCAGTAATAACTATGGCTACACCTTC	CASSNNYGYTF
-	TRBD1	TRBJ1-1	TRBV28	TGTGCCAGCAGTTTAGCAGGGGGCGCGCCTGAAGCTTTCTTT	CASSLAGGAPEAFF
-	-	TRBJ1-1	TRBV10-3	TGTGCCATCAGTGGCGGCGTGAACACTGAAGCTTTCTTT	CAISGGVNTEAFF
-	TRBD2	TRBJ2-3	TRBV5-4	TGTGCCAGCAGTCGGACTAGCGGGGCGAACACAGATACGCAGTATTTT	CASSRTSGANTDTQYF
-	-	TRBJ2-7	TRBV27	TGTGCCAGCAGTGCTACGACAGGGAGGACCTCCTACGAGCAGTACTTC	CASSATTGRTSYEQYF
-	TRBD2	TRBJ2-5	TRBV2	TGTGCCAGCACCCGGACTAGCGGGGGGAAAGAGACCCAGTACTTC	CASTRTSGGKETQYF
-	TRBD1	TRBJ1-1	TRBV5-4	TGTGCCAGCAGCTTGGGGGACAGGGTGTCTGAAGCTTTCTTT	CASSLGDRVSEAFF
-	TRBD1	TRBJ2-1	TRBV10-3	TGTGCCATCAGTGAAACAGGGGAGTACAATGAGCAGTTCTTC	CAISETGEYNEQFF
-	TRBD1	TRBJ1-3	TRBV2	TGTGCCAGCAGGGTGGGACAGAGCTCTGGAAACACCATATATTTT	CASRVGQSSGNTIYF
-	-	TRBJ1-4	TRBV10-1	TGCGCCAGCAGTGAGAGGAGGGGCGCTAATGAAAAACTGTTTTTT	CASSERRGANEKLFF
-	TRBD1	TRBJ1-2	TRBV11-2	TGTGCCAGCAGCTTAGGACAGGGGATCGATGGCTACACCTTC	CASSLGQGIDGYTF
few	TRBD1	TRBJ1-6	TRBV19	TGTGCCAGTAATGACAGGGCGGGGAATTCACCCCTCCACTTT	CASNDRAGNSPLHF
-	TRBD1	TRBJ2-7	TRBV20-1	TGCAGTGCTAGGACAGGGGATGAGCAGTACTTC	CSARTGDEQYF